The subject of this entry is one TCR beta chain. Its antigen is not known. This record belongs to a study of cytomegalovirus exposure and HLA in healthy donors. The CDR3 extends over 14 amino acids. The V end lost 2 bases, the J end lost 10 bases, and 15 bases lay between the germline ends. CDR1 and CDR2 from the germline V gene are MNHEY and SVGAGI. Assay used: immunoSEQ multiplex PCR; TCRdb lists only in-frame clones, some missing. The sample shows 90,000 to 150,000 clones, over 75% of them seen only once. Study-wide results and caveats: The classifier, whose performance was assessed in both the original and validation cohorts, reportedly diagnosed cytomegalovirus status with high specificity and sensitivity. Researchers counted 164 TCR beta chains as cytomegalovirus-associated. While the bulk of TCR sequences proved rare, some public TCRs turned up in many donors.

The donors were part of the 120-subject validation cohort, which stood apart from the approximately 670-subject first cohort. The sequenced sample consisted of PBMCs. This TCR was recovered from a woman aged 25 to 39 in good health and CMV-seronegative. V gene TRBV6-5 combines with J gene TRBJ2-1; D possibly corresponds to TRBD2 (5 bases). The CDR3 sequence is CASSYLLVRGEQFF. Here the CDR3 DNA reads TGTGCCAGCAGTTACCTACTCGTCCGGGGAGAGCAGTTCTTC.